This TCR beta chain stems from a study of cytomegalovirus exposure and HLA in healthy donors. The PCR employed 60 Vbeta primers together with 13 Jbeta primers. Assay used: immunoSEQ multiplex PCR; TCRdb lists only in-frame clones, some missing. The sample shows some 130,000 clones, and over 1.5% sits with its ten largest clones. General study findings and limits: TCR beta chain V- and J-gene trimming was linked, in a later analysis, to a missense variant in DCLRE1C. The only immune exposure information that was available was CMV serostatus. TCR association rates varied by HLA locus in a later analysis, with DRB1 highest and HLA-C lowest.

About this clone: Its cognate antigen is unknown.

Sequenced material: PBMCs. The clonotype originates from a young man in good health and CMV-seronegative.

In DNA, the CDR3 is TGTGCCAGTAGTCTGCAGGATCTAGCCAAAAACATTCAGTACTTC. This translates into CASSLQDLAKNIQYF. The V and J genes are TRBV19 and TRBJ2-4; no firm D call. Germline CDR1 and CDR2: LNHDA and SQIVND (reference sequence). CDR3 length: 15 residues. Trimming removed 5 bases from V and 0 bases from J, with 11 bases in between.